A single sample is the source of the 19 T cell receptor beta chains below, sequenced in a study of cytomegalovirus exposure and HLA in healthy donors. A multiplex PCR was run with 60 Vbeta primers and 13 Jbeta primers. Only in-frame clones appear in the TCRdb table, and some are missing; sequencing was by immunoSEQ multiplex PCR. The top ten clones hold approximately 2.8% of a sample with about 140,000 clones, roughly 80% of them seen once. The sample taken for sequencing was PBMCs. These receptors were taken from a male donor in good health and CMV-seronegative.

The chain links TRBV29-1 to TRBJ2-7; a weak D match, TRBD2 (6 bases). Trimming stripped 3 bases from V and 8 bases from J, with 14 bases between. The CDR3 is made up of 12 amino acids. Germline values: CDR1 SQVTM, CDR2 ANQGSEA. CDR3 nucleotide sequence: TGCAGCGTTGACAGGACCGGAGGGAAGCAGTACTTC. It is translated as CSVDRTGGKQYF.

This clone has at least ten counts. This chain uses TRBV4-1 with TRBJ2-5; 9 nucleotides align to TRBD2. CDR3 length: 16 amino acids. The germline CDR1 and CDR2 sequences are MGHRA and YSYEKL. Losses at the gene ends were 0 bases for V and 4 bases for J; bases not matched to a gene: 6. The CDR3 here is CASSQEGGGDRETQYF. The DNA of the CDR3 is TGCGCCAGCAGCCAAGAGGGCGGGGGGGACCGAGAGACCCAGTACTTC.

The rearrangement joins TRBV28 to TRBJ1-6, with D hard to call. The CDR3 runs to 15 residues. V dropped 4 bases and J dropped 7 bases, with 14 bases sitting between them. From germline, CDR1 is MDHEN and CDR2 SYDVKM. CDR3 nucleotides: TGTGCCAGCAGTTCCTCCCTGTTTTTGAATTCACCCCTCCACTTT. Encoded protein: CASSSSLFLNSPLHF.

This rearrangement joins TRBV4-2 to TRBJ1-6, with a possible D match to TRBD1 (5 bases). The CDR3 length is 17 residues. V was shortened by 0 bases and J by 8 bases, with 17 bases between the two germline ends. Germline CDR1 is LGHNA and CDR2 is YNFKEQ. In DNA, the CDR3 is TGTGCCAGCAGCCAAGATCGGTCCGCAGGGCCCTATTCACCCCTCCACTTT. Translated, it gives CASSQDRSAGPYSPLHF.

The chain links TRBV2 to TRBJ2-5; 11 bases are a match to TRBD2. Per germline, CDR1 SNHLY and CDR2 FYNNEI. V lost 5 bases, J lost 2 bases, and 4 bases stayed unmatched. The length of the CDR3 is 15 residues. Here the CDR3 DNA reads TGTGCCAGCAGTTCTAGCGGGGGGTATCAAGAGACCCAGTACTTC. It translates to CASSSSGGYQETQYF.

In this sample, this clone turned up once. This sequence joins TRBV28 and TRBJ2-7, with 11 nucleotides matching TRBD1. Germline V gene data show CDR1 as MDHEN and CDR2 as SYDVKM. Trimming took 4 bases from V and 3 from J; bases not matched to a gene: 5. This CDR3 spans 15 amino acids. In DNA, the CDR3 is TGTGCCAGCAGTTCCCTGGACAGGGGGCTCTACGAGCAGTACTTC. Translated: CASSSLDRGLYEQYF.

The gene calls are TRBV5-1 and TRBJ2-7; D not certain. Trimming took off 3 bases at V and 0 bases at J, with 10 bases between the two ends. The CDR3 loop spans 14 amino acids. Germline values: CDR1 SGHRS, CDR2 YFSETQ. DNA of the CDR3: TGCGCCAGCAGCTCGATCACGGGCTCCTACGAGCAGTACTTC. Translated, it gives CASSSITGSYEQYF. Looking up the rest from reference TRBV5-1 and TRBJ2-7 gives the full variable domain: KAGVTQTPRYLIKTRGQQVTLSCSPISGHRSVSWYQQTPGQGLQFLFEYFSETQRNKGNFPGRFSGRQFSNSRSEMNVSTLELGDSALYLCASSSITGSYEQYFGPGTRLTVT.

This clone was observed a few times. V gene TRBV30 combines with J gene TRBJ2-1; D gene uncertain. Germline V gene lookup returns CDR1 GTSNPN and CDR2 SVGIG (reference sequence). The CDR3 spans 13 residues. Trimming removed 3 bases from V and 1 base from J, with 7 bases in between. The CDR3 nucleotides read TGTGCCTGGAGGAGAGATTCCTACAATGAGCAGTTCTTC. Translated, it gives CAWRRDSYNEQFF. The full variable domain, with the rest looked up from reference TRBV30 and TRBJ2-1, is SQTIHQWPATLVQPVGSPLSLECTVEGTSNPNLYWYRQAAGRGLQLLFYSVGIGQISSEVPQNLSASRPQDRQFILSSKKLLLSDSGFYLCAWRRDSYNEQFFGPGTRLTVL.

The CDR3 protein is CASSTPGGVKYEQYF. The CDR3 DNA sequence: TGTGCCAGTAGTACCCCCGGCGGGGTCAAATACGAGCAGTACTTC. The chain links TRBV19 to TRBJ2-7, with D possibly being TRBD2 (6 bases). The CDR3 sequence is 15 residues long. Per the germline V gene, CDR1 is LNHDA and CDR2 is SQIVND (reference sequence). Between the trimmed V and J ends, which lost 4 bases and 4 bases, there was a span of 17 bases.

The rearrangement uses TRBV13 and TRBJ2-5; 8 positions match TRBD1. CDR1 and CDR2 from the germline V gene are PRHDT and FYEKMQ (reference sequence). The junction had 10 bases not matched to a gene; V was cut back by 5 bases and J by 5 bases. The CDR3 totals 15 residues. CDR3 protein: CASSTTGQGVETQYF. CDR3 coding DNA: TGTGCCAGCAGCACCACAGGACAGGGAGTGGAGACCCAGTACTTC.

CDR3 nucleotides: TGTGCCAGCAGCCCGGGACAGGTCCCTGGAAACACCATATATTTT. Protein: CASSPGQVPGNTIYF. The chain combines TRBV6-5 with TRBJ1-3; 8 nucleotides line up with TRBD1. The ends lost 6 bases at V and 2 bases at J; junction bases unmatched: 6. This CDR3 spans 15 amino acids. Germline V gene sequence: CDR1 MNHEY, CDR2 SVGAGI.

The chain recombines TRBV18 with TRBJ2-4; 14 bases agree with TRBD2. Germline lookup yields CDR1 KGHSH and CDR2 LQKENI. The CDR3 covers 16 residues. The V segment lost 4 bases and the J segment 9 bases; nucleotides outside the gene matches: 8. The CDR3 sequence: CASSQGLAGELSIQYF. The CDR3 region has the DNA TGTGCCAGCTCACAGGGACTAGCGGGAGAGCTAAGCATTCAGTACTTC. Filled out from reference TRBV18 and TRBJ2-4, the complete variable domain reads NAGVMQNPRHLVRRRGQEARLRCSPMKGHSHVYWYRQLPEEGLKFMVYLQKENIIDESGMPKERFSAEFPKEGPSILRIQQVVRGDSAAYFCASSQGLAGELSIQYFGAGTRLSVL.

Concerning this clone itself: The same CDR3 is also encoded by other DNA sequences in this sample. V usage is TRBV7-6 and J usage is TRBJ2-5; 8 bases fit TRBD1. V shed 4 bases, J shed 4 bases, and the junction held 8 bases outside the gene matches. The V gene's germline CDR1 is SGHVS and CDR2 FNYEAQ. The CDR3 length is 15 residues. CDR3 in amino acids: CASSWGGQGGETQYF. As DNA, the CDR3 is TGTGCCAGCAGCTGGGGAGGACAGGGAGGAGAGACCCAGTACTTC.

The chain combines TRBV19 with TRBJ1-5; 7 bases match TRBD1. Germline V gene data show CDR1 as LNHDA and CDR2 as SQIVND (reference sequence). V was pared by 6 bases and J by 1 base, with 6 bases of the junction left unmatched. This CDR3 comprises 15 residues. The DNA of the CDR3 is TGTGCCAGTAGCCCACAGGGGATAAGCAATCAGCCCCAGCATTTT. Its translation is CASSPQGISNQPQHF.

This clone showed up just a few times. The genes are TRBV14 and TRBJ2-1; 9 bases are shared with TRBD2. The CDR3 spans 18 residues. Losses at the gene ends were 0 bases for V and 7 bases for J; bases not matched to a gene: 13. The germline gives CDR1 SGHDN, CDR2 FVKESK. The CDR3 is CASSQDAWTSEVTNEQFF. CDR3 DNA: TGTGCCAGCAGCCAAGACGCCTGGACTAGCGAGGTAACGAATGAGCAGTTCTTC.

J is TRBJ2-5 and V is TRBV7-9, with 8 bases aligning to TRBD1. This CDR3 contains 16 residues. The J segment lost 5 bases and the V segment lost 1 base, leaving 9 bases of the junction unmatched. Germline-derived CDR1 and CDR2 are SEHNR and FQNEAQ (reference sequence). This CDR3 reads CASSLVTGTGKETQYF. The CDR3 DNA reads as TGTGCCAGCAGCTTAGTTACCGGGACAGGAAAGGAGACCCAGTACTTC.

The V and J genes are TRBV6-5 and TRBJ2-5; weak D call: TRBD2 (6 bases). The assigned J gene may be wrong: the sequence end matches TRBJ2-7 better. Germline CDR1 and CDR2: MNHEY and SVGAGI. The CDR3 is 14 residues long. This CDR3 is CASSYAGTAYEQYF. The CDR3 nucleotides are TGTGCCAGCAGTTACGCAGGGACTGCCTACGAGCAGTACTTC.

This chain links TRBV28 with TRBJ1-2; tentative D call: TRBD1 (6 bases). V was clipped by 4 bases and J by 8 bases, with 17 bases between them. The CDR3 has 14 amino acids. CDR1 and CDR2 from the germline V gene are MDHEN and SYDVKM. The CDR3 region is CASSSESGARGYTF. The CDR3 nucleotides are TGTGCCAGCAGTTCAGAATCAGGGGCCCGGGGCTACACCTTC.

The chain joins TRBV5-1 to TRBJ2-5, with D possibly being TRBD1 (5 bases). The last part of the DNA fits TRBJ2-7 better; the J call may be wrong. Germline V gene data show CDR1 as SGHRS and CDR2 as YFSETQ. This CDR3 is 16 amino acids long. CDR3 in amino acids: CASSLGYRSLGYEQYF. In DNA, the CDR3 is TGCGCCAGCAGCCTTGGTTACAGGTCCTTGGGCTACGAGCAGTACTTC.